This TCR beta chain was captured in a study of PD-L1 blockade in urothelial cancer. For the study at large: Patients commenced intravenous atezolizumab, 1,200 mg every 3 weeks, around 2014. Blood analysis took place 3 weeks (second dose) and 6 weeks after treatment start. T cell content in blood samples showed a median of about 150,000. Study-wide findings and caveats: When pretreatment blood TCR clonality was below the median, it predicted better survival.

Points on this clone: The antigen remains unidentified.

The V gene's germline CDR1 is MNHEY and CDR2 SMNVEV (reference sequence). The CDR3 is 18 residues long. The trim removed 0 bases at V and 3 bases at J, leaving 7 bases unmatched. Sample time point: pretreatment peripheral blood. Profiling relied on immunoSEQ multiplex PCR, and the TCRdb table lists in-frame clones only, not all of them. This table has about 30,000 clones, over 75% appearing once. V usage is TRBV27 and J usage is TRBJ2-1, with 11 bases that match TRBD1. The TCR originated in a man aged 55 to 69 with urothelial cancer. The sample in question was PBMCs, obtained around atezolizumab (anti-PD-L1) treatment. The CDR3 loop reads CASSLSLWDRGGYNEQFF. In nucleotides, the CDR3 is TGTGCCAGCAGTTTATCGCTGTGGGACAGGGGGGGCTACAATGAGCAGTTCTTC.